This T cell receptor beta chain was documented in a study of cytomegalovirus exposure and HLA in healthy donors. The study's findings and limits: Data from an earlier analysis indicated that most TCR beta V segments were productive either about 87% or about 30% of the time. Researchers counted around 180 TCR beta chains as cytomegalovirus-associated.

Trimming removed 2 bases at V and 8 bases at J, with 13 bases between. The germline V gene encodes CDR1 SGHNT and CDR2 YYREEE (reference sequence). This CDR3 is 14 amino acids long. Worth noting for this clone: Its antigen remains unknown.

The PCR was carried out with 60 Vbeta primers and 13 Jbeta primers. Under the authors' procedure: A later analysis counted around 80 million unique TCR beta chains, around 12 million shared. Sequencing used immunoSEQ multiplex PCR; TCRdb keeps in-frame clones, though not all of them. For V, J and clone size, that table is used; D and trimming come from the DNA. The sample lists tens of thousands of clones; around 8% were seen once. The sequence derives from a man aged 45-65 years in good health and CMV-seronegative. Sequencing was carried out using PBMCs. The chain has TRBV5-4 and TRBJ1-4; D perhaps matches TRBD1 (5 bases). The CDR3 nucleotides are TGTGCCAGCAGCTTTGGGGGGTTGAGGGAAAAACTGTTTTTT. It codes for CASSFGGLREKLFF.